This T cell receptor beta chain appears in the sequencing data of a study of beta chain features in type 1 diabetes. Study-wide points: In every one of the four CD4+ subsets, TCRB CDR3s were moderately but significantly shorter in Type 1 diabetes patients. In cDNA sequencing, cells with high TCR expression could be over-represented.

Germline V gene data show CDR1 as SEHNR and CDR2 as FQNEAQ (reference sequence). The CDR3 extends over 14 amino acids. V shed 1 base and J shed 6 bases, with 10 bases lying between them. In total, each donor contributed a single heparinised blood draw that averaged about 120 mL. For this clone: Antigen: not known.

What was sequenced were expressed TCRB transcripts, since all of the isolated RNA had been reverse transcribed. The method was immunoSEQ multiplex PCR; TCRdb's version includes in-frame clones alone and lacks a portion of them. Of 200,000 to 250,000 clones detected, 11% to 15% appear once; the ten largest clones hold almost 0.02%. Sample: naive CD4+ T cells from blood. This sequence originates from a man aged 25-45 years with type 1 diabetes. The rearrangement uses TRBV7-9 and TRBJ2-1; the D gene is possibly TRBD1 (5 bases). The CDR3 spells CASSLGTRSNEQFF. CDR3 bases: TGTGCCAGCAGCTTAGGGACAAGGAGCAATGAGCAGTTCTTC.